One and the same sample provided the 2 T cell receptor beta chains below, sequenced in a study of T cell repertoires in cytomegalovirus infection. Antigens for these TCRs are unknown. TCRdb re-derived calls from the reads in MiXCR, one entry per CDR3 protein. Here the sample spans 680,000 or so distinct CDR3 sequences, roughly 33% being singletons. The sequencing used cultured PBMCs, collected from culture after CMV antigen stimulation. The receptors shown here come from a human donor in good health (CMV status not recorded). Some clones in this sample may be carry-over from other donors' samples.

This clonotype was seen many times. The chain is built from TRBV7-2 and TRBJ2-1; the match to TRBD2 covers 8 bases. J lost 6 bases, V lost 2 bases, and 9 bases had no gene match. Germline CDR1 reads SGHTA; CDR2 reads FQGNSA. The CDR3 spans 16 residues. CDR3 sequence (DNA): TGTGCCAGCAGCTTACAGCCCACGGGGGGGGCCAATGAGCAGTTCTTC. This codes for CASSLQPTGGANEQFF.

The chain joins TRBV7-2 to TRBJ2-7; D remains ambiguous. V was trimmed by 7 bases and J by 2 bases, leaving 15 bases between them. The CDR3 consists of 14 residues. Germline lookup yields CDR1 SGHTA and CDR2 FQGNSA. The CDR3 DNA sequence: TGTGCCAGCACTATAAGGTCCAGGCCCTACGAGCAGTACTTC. Translating gives CASTIRSRPYEQYF.